This TCR beta chain was sequenced in a study of T cell responses to AZD1222 COVID-19 vaccine. The study's findings and limits: Clonal diversity was possibly underestimated; the donors were predominantly white British and more often female. Spike was spanned by vaccine-associated CD4 TCRs, which were dominant at 160-218 and 743-854.

Analyses pooled second doses at about 4 or about 12 weeks. The table came from immunoSEQ multiplex PCR; TCRdb's copy has only in-frame clones and leaves some out. This table holds around 80,000 clones, roughly 85% found once. The ends were cut back, 4 bases at V and 1 base at J, with 10 bases in the middle. The germline V gene encodes CDR1 SEHNR and CDR2 FQNEAQ (reference sequence). The CDR3 length is 14 residues. As concerns this clone: What it binds is unknown.

This sequence was found in an adult who received the AZD1222 COVID-19 vaccine. Sequencing was performed on peripheral blood, taken 28 days after the second AZD1222 dose. This chain connects TRBV7-9 to TRBJ1-2; D might be TRBD1 (5 bases). The CDR3 DNA is TGTGCCAGCAGCTCCGGGACGGTTAACTATGGCTACACCTTC. The encoded protein is CASSSGTVNYGYTF.